The clone carrying this T cell receptor (beta chain) was picked up one time. This record belongs to a study of blood T cell repertoires in COVID-19. The wider study: The origin of the acute and convalescent COVID-19 samples was the United States, Italy and Spain. The analysed material was cDNA or gDNA that came from T cells, B-cell-depleted T cells, or PBMCs.

The data were produced by immunoSEQ multiplex PCR, yet TCRdb's version contains in-frame clones alone and is incomplete. The table shows around 100,000 clones, with about 90% occurring only once. Sequencing input: peripheral blood. This clonotype was sampled from a human donor in a cohort sampled during active COVID-19.

Written as DNA, the CDR3 is TGTGCCTGGCGGGGACAGTCTAATGAAAAACTGTTTTTT. It yields the protein CAWRGQSNEKLFF. The chain is built from TRBV30 and TRBJ1-4; TRBD1 matches 7 bases. Per germline, CDR1 GTSNPN and CDR2 SVGIG (reference sequence). The CDR3 extends over 13 amino acids. V gave up 5 bases and J gave up 3 bases; unmatched junction bases: 3.